A selection of T cell receptor beta chains follows, all from one sample in a study of CD8 T cells in ankylosing spondylitis. MiXCR, applied by TCRdb to the 5' RACE reads, yields one record per CDR3 protein. The sample yields approximately 35,000 distinct CDR3 sequences, about an eighth seen once. The sample consisted of synovial fluid, either unsorted or a sorted T cell fraction (not recorded which). The receptors were sampled from a male donor with ankylosing spondylitis. The conserved cysteine and the conserved F or W are not part of the CDR3 here. A D gene is named only where the DNA matches it firmly.

TRBJ2-3,TRBV3-1,TRBD1,TSSLELGTESSSMDTQY
TRBJ1-1,TRBV10-3,.,AISESAGQNTEAF
TRBJ1-2,TRBV15,.,ATSRPQEHYLVYT
TRBJ1-5,TRBV3-1,.,ASSQGWDASNQPQH
TRBJ2-2,TRBV12-3/TRBV12-4,TRBD2,ASSLAGRGGYPGELF
TRBJ2-1,TRBV10-3,.,AITRAGQNYNEQF
TRBJ2-7,TRBV4-3,TRBD2,ASSRGWSGIYEQY
TRBJ1-5,TRBV2,.,ASSELGQLHQPQH
TRBJ2-7,TRBV5-6,TRBD2,ASSLALGGDEQY
TRBJ2-7,TRBV20-1,.,SAREGVARWGEQY
TRBJ1-1,TRBV9,.,ASSVGGDTEAF
TRBJ1-1,TRBV7-2,TRBD1,ASSLKTGRNTEAF
TRBJ2-2,TRBV11-2,.,ASSLGGLKNTGELF
TRBJ2-1,TRBV7-2,.,ASSLVRRGYNEQF
TRBJ2-1,TRBV7-2,.,ASSLTHVEQF
TRBJ2-1,TRBV28,TRBD2,ASSLRLAGGGNEQF
TRBJ2-7,TRBV4-3,TRBD2,ASSQDPGGAYEQY
TRBJ2-6,TRBV6-1,TRBD1,ASSRDSGSGANVLT
TRBJ1-1,TRBV29-1,.,SVVYGQKAF
TRBJ2-7,TRBV4-3,.,ASSQEWYRYEQY
TRBJ1-1,TRBV12-3/TRBV12-4,.,ASSSSSKAGSGEAF
TRBJ2-7,TRBV5-1,.,ASSTGRGSYEQY
TRBJ1-1,TRBV30,.,AWSAKLESYTEAF
TRBJ1-1,TRBV20-1,.,SARIREELNTEAF
TRBJ2-1,TRBV6-2/TRBV6-3,TRBD1,ASRWTGDNEQF
TRBJ2-5,TRBV24-1,TRBD1,ATSDPWDSGETQY
TRBJ1-4,TRBV7-9,.,ASSLGGGFGNEKLF